The 12 T cell receptor beta chains in this list originate from one sample, sequenced in a study of blood T cell repertoires in COVID-19. Libraries were prepared by immunoSEQ multiplex PCR; TCRdb keeps only in-frame clonotypes and omits some of them. Of 30,000 to 40,000 clones in the sample, about four fifths were seen once. The sample taken for sequencing was peripheral blood. Receptor source: a man in his 60s in a cohort sampled during active COVID-19.

The chain links TRBV27 to TRBJ2-2; 13 positions agree with TRBD2. With 8 bases clipped from V and 5 bases from J, the junction kept 2 bases outside the gene matches. The germline gives CDR1 MNHEY, CDR2 SMNVEV (reference sequence). The CDR3 runs to 14 residues. Here the CDR3 DNA reads TGTGCCAGCGAGACTAGCGGGGGGACCGGGGAGCTGTTTTTT. Translation: CASETSGGTGELFF.

V gene TRBV5-6 combines with J gene TRBJ1-2; 7 bases are a match to TRBD1. Germline CDR1 SGHDT, CDR2 YYEEEE. With 4 bases clipped from V and 10 bases from J, the junction kept 10 bases outside the gene matches. The CDR3 contains 13 residues. CDR3 protein: CASSIRDSRYYTF. DNA for the CDR3: TGTGCCAGCAGCATCCGGGACAGCCGCTACTACACCTTC. Full variable domain (remainder filled in from reference TRBV5-6 and TRBJ1-2): DAGVTQSPTHLIKTRGQQVTLRCSPKSGHDTVSWYQQALGQGPQFIFQYYEEEERQRGNFPDRFSGHQFPNYSSELNVNALLLGDSALYLCASSIRDSRYYTFGSGTRLTVV.

The chain joins TRBV24-1 to TRBJ2-7; D may be TRBD1 (5 bases). V gave up 8 bases and J gave up 5 bases, with 12 bases separating them. Germline CDR1 KGHDR, CDR2 SFDVKD. CDR3 length: 12 amino acids. CDR3 loop: CATKGSANEQYF. In nucleotides, the CDR3 is TGTGCCACCAAGGGGTCTGCTAACGAGCAGTACTTC.

The rearrangement joins TRBV4-3 to TRBJ2-2; D not resolved. The CDR3 is made up of 16 amino acids. V shed 3 bases and J shed 6 bases, with 17 bases lying between them. CDR1 and CDR2 (germline): LGHNA, YSLEER. The CDR3 nucleotides are TGCGCCAGCAGCCAGAGGCCCCGTGGCTCCCCCGGGGAGCTGTTTTTT. Protein sequence: CASSQRPRGSPGELFF.

This clone was detected only a few times. CDR3: CASSTLGGHVYNEQFF. DNA for the CDR3: TGTGCCAGCAGTACTCTCGGGGGGCACGTCTACAATGAGCAGTTCTTC. The rearrangement links TRBV27 to TRBJ2-1, with D perhaps TRBD2 (7 bases). Germline V gene sequence: CDR1 MNHEY, CDR2 SMNVEV (reference sequence). Trimming cost V 5 bases and J 3 bases, with 17 bases left between them. The CDR3 totals 16 residues.

This clone appeared once. The J gene is TRBJ2-5, the V gene TRBV15; no reliable D call. In germline, CDR1 is LNHNV, CDR2 YYDKDF (reference sequence). CDR3 size: 13 residues. Trimming stripped 3 bases from V and 5 bases from J, with 10 bases between. CDR3 nucleotides: TGTGCCACCAGCAGCAGGTACGCGGAGACCCAGTACTTC. It codes for CATSSRYAETQYF.

This chain uses TRBV7-9 with TRBJ2-1; maybe TRBD2 (5 bases). The CDR3 covers 12 residues. In germline, CDR1 is SEHNR, CDR2 FQNEAQ (reference sequence). The germline V and J ends were trimmed by 6 bases and 6 bases, with 9 bases remaining between them. The CDR3: CASRSRGNEQFF. The CDR3 DNA follows: TGTGCCAGCAGATCTCGGGGCAATGAGCAGTTCTTC.

This clone was observed a single time. The chain carries TRBV9 and TRBJ2-4; 8 bases are shared with TRBD1. Germline values: CDR1 SGDLS, CDR2 YYNGEE. V shed 4 bases and J 7 bases; nucleotides not matched to a gene: 1. There are 12 residues in the CDR3. Written as DNA, the CDR3 is TGTGCCAGCAGCAGACAGGGGAACATTCAGTACTTC. Amino acids: CASSRQGNIQYF.

V is TRBV2 and J is TRBJ1-1; 7 bases fit TRBD1. This CDR3 spans 14 amino acids. Germline V CDR1 and CDR2: SNHLY, FYNNEI. The ends lost 4 bases at V and 6 bases at J; junction bases unmatched: 8. The CDR3 here is CASSGGDRAAEAFF. CDR3 in DNA: TGTGCCAGCAGTGGAGGGGACAGAGCGGCTGAAGCTTTCTTT. Based on the CDR3 plus reference TRBV2 and TRBJ1-1, the full variable domain is EPEVTQTPSHQVTQMGQEVILRCVPISNHLYFYWYRQILGQKVEFLVSFYNNEISEKSEIFDDQFSVERPDGSNFTLKIRSTKLEDSAMYFCASSGGDRAAEAFFGQGTRLTVV.

The chain recombines TRBV5-1 with TRBJ1-1, with D unclear. Between the trimmed V and J ends, which lost 0 bases and 0 bases, there was a span of 3 bases. The germline V gene has CDR1 SGHRS and CDR2 YFSETQ. CDR3 length equals 13 residues. The DNA for the CDR3 is TGCGCCAGCAGCTTGGCTCTGAACACTGAAGCTTTCTTT. Translated, it gives CASSLALNTEAFF.

The V and J genes are TRBV28 and TRBJ2-7; 7 nucleotides agree with TRBD1. The V gene's germline CDR1 is MDHEN and CDR2 SYDVKM. This CDR3 has 16 amino acids. V lost 3 bases, J lost 3 bases, and 11 bases stayed unmatched. The CDR3 coding sequence is TGTGCCAGCAGTTTCCCAAACCCGACAGGGTTCTACGAGCAGTACTTC. It codes for CASSFPNPTGFYEQYF.

The gene calls are TRBV3-1 (or the pseudogene TRBV3-2) and TRBJ2-1; 7 nucleotides align to TRBD2. The CDR3 is 18 residues long. Germline trimming cut 3 bases from V and 4 bases from J; bases unmatched to any gene: 15. The V gene's germline CDR1 is LGHDT and CDR2 YNNKEL (reference sequence). This CDR3 is CASSQTGTNPKRYNEQFF. CDR3 in DNA: TGTGCCAGCAGCCAGACCGGGACTAATCCTAAAAGATACAATGAGCAGTTCTTC.